What follows describes a single TCR beta chain. In the authors' workflow: Counts of nucleated cells, estimated from reference gene primer amplification, were obtained. Sequencing used immunoSEQ multiplex PCR; TCRdb keeps in-frame clones, though not all of them. V, J and clone size reflect that table, while D and trimming were determined from the DNA. The table has approximately 150,000 clones, 75% to 90% seen once. The data derive from a study of blood T cell repertoires in COVID-19. Study in general: From T cells, B-cell-depleted T cells, or PBMCs came the material, which was cDNA or gDNA.

Germline CDR1 reads SGHDT; CDR2 reads YYEEEE. V shed 2 bases and J 7 bases; nucleotides not matched to a gene: 6. The CDR3 spans 14 residues. The sequenced sample consisted of peripheral blood. V and J are TRBV5-6 and TRBJ2-7; 10 positions agree with TRBD2. The receptor was derived from a man aged 18 to 30 with COVID-19, enrolled during active disease. The CDR3 loop is CASSFGLAELEQYF. CDR3 sequence (DNA): TGTGCCAGCAGCTTTGGACTAGCGGAATTAGAGCAGTACTTC.